The 19 T cell receptor beta chains below come from one sample, sequenced in a study of OX40 agonist ivuxolimab in advanced cancers. TCRdb's table, derived via immunoSEQ multiplex PCR, lists solely in-frame clones and lacks some. The sample includes roughly 62,000 clones, 70% to 90% of them seen just once. The sample was CD4+ or CD8+ T cells sorted from blood, taken in a trial of the OX40 agonist ivuxolimab. Receptors were obtained from an adult with an advanced solid tumor such as melanoma, head and neck, liver or kidney cancer.

The chain recombines TRBV29-1 with TRBJ2-7; 8 nucleotides line up with TRBD2. CDR1 SQVTM and CDR2 ANQGSEA come from the germline V gene. V was pared by 0 bases and J by 6 bases, with 4 bases of the junction left unmatched. CDR3 length: 13 amino acids. The CDR3 nucleotides are TGCAGCGTTGAAGAAGCGGGAGTAGGCGAGCAGTACTTC. Amino acid sequence: CSVEEAGVGEQYF.

The rearrangement joins TRBV4-3 to TRBJ2-3; D gene ambiguous. The CDR3 totals 14 residues. V was shortened by 5 bases and J by 0 bases, with 9 bases between the two germline ends. Germline-derived CDR1 and CDR2 are LGHNA and YSLEER. CDR3 residues: CASSGYGSTDTQYF. The CDR3 nucleotides read TGCGCCAGCAGCGGGTACGGAAGCACAGATACGCAGTATTTT.

DNA of the CDR3: TGTGCCAGCAGATACAGGGTCGGGAGCAATCAGCCCCAGCATTTT. It yields the protein CASRYRVGSNQPQHF. This rearrangement joins TRBV2 to TRBJ1-5; D is perhaps TRBD1 (6 bases). CDR3 size: 15 residues. The ends were cut back, 6 bases at V and 1 base at J, with 13 bases in the middle. Looked up from germline, CDR1 is SNHLY and CDR2 is FYNNEI.

The gene calls are TRBV5-4 and TRBJ1-6; no firm D call. This CDR3 spans 15 amino acids. V was shortened by 4 bases and J by 5 bases, with 13 bases between the two germline ends. Germline V lookup: CDR1 SGHNT, CDR2 YYREEE (reference sequence). CDR3 loop: CASSKIDGNNSPLHF. DNA for the CDR3: TGTGCCAGCAGCAAAATTGACGGGAATAATTCACCCCTCCACTTT.

Comments on this clone: One end of the junction is discordant with germline, which a read error may explain. V is TRBV5-8 and J is TRBJ2-7, with D unclear. CDR3 length: 12 amino acids. Germline V gene data show CDR1 as SGHTS and CDR2 as YDEGEE. The CDR3 spells CASSQVYGEQYF. CDR3 bases: TGCGCCAGCAGCCAAGTGTATGGGGAGCAGTACTTC.

This clone is a singleton in its sample. V is TRBV7-9 and J is TRBJ2-1, with TRBD2 matching over 8 bases. The V segment lost 5 bases and the J segment 1 base; nucleotides outside the gene matches: 10. Germline CDR1 reads SEHNR; CDR2 reads FQNEAQ (reference sequence). The CDR3 contains 17 residues. CDR3 in amino acids: CASSPPGLERSYNEQFF. CDR3 nucleotides: TGTGCCAGCAGCCCGCCGGGACTAGAGAGATCCTACAATGAGCAGTTCTTC.

CDR3 nucleotide sequence: TGTGCCAGCAGTGAATTTCAGGGACATGGTGAAGCTTTCTTT. Translated, it gives CASSEFQGHGEAFF. The chain recombines TRBV25-1 with TRBJ1-1; perhaps TRBD1 as D (6 bases). V lost 1 base, J lost 7 bases, and 13 bases lay in between. This CDR3 contains 14 residues. CDR1 and CDR2 from the germline V gene are MGHDK and SYGVNS.

The chain uses TRBV30 and TRBJ1-3; no clear D. The CDR3 is made up of 16 amino acids. Germline-derived CDR1 and CDR2 are GTSNPN and SVGIG (reference sequence). V gave up 2 bases and J gave up 1 base, with 15 bases separating them. Here the CDR3 DNA reads TGTGCCTGGAGTTCGGTCGGTGCGCTATCTGGAAACACCATATATTTT. Amino acids: CAWSSVGALSGNTIYF. Complete variable domain (other parts from reference TRBV30 and TRBJ1-3): SQTIHQWPATLVQPVGSPLSLECTVEGTSNPNLYWYRQAAGRGLQLLFYSVGIGQISSEVPQNLSASRPQDRQFILSSKKLLLSDSGFYLCAWSSVGALSGNTIYFGEGSWLTVV.

The V and J genes are TRBV6-1 and TRBJ2-7; D is uncertain. The CDR3 covers 14 residues. Deletions cut 2 bases from V and 1 base from J, with 9 bases between. In germline, CDR1 is MNHNS, CDR2 SASEGT. This CDR3 reads CASSELGSSYEQYF. CDR3 DNA sequence: TGTGCCAGCAGTGAACTTGGGTCTTCCTACGAGCAGTACTTC.

This sequence joins TRBV4-1 and TRBJ2-7, with D hard to call. From germline, CDR1 is MGHRA and CDR2 YSYEKL. The germline V and J ends were trimmed by 4 bases and 0 bases, with 13 bases remaining between them. This CDR3 region has 15 residues. CDR3 DNA sequence: TGCGCCAGCAGCCCCCGGGCCATCAGCTCCTACGAGCAGTACTTC. It translates to CASSPRAISSYEQYF.

This chain joins TRBV7-9 and TRBJ2-7, with D possibly matching TRBD2 (5 bases). The V gene lost 6 bases and the J gene lost 0 bases, with 9 bases spanning the gap. This CDR3 has 13 amino acids. From germline, CDR1 is SEHNR and CDR2 FQNEAQ (reference sequence). DNA for the CDR3: TGTGCCAGCAGACCTGGGAGCTCCTACGAGCAGTACTTC. Residues: CASRPGSSYEQYF.

The genes are TRBV28 and TRBJ1-2; D is possibly TRBD1 (5 bases). The CDR3 spans 14 residues. Germline lookup yields CDR1 MDHEN and CDR2 SYDVKM. Trimming took off 3 bases at V and 7 bases at J, with 15 bases between the two ends. CDR3 in DNA: TGTGCCAGCAGTTTGGGGGGGGGTTGGGCTGGCTACACCTTC. It encodes CASSLGGGWAGYTF.

This chain joins TRBV19 and TRBJ1-4, with D uncertain. Germline CDR1 LNHDA, CDR2 SQIVND (reference sequence). Trimming took 2 bases from V and 5 from J, leaving 9 bases between them. The CDR3 extends over 14 amino acids. The CDR3 sequence: CASSISTGNEKLFF. The CDR3 DNA reads TGTGCCAGTAGTATATCGACGGGGAATGAAAAACTGTTTTTT.

The chain joins TRBV4-3 to TRBJ2-7; the D is unclear. Germline CDR1 and CDR2: LGHNA and YSLEER. The CDR3 spans 15 residues. Trimming took off 0 bases at V and 5 bases at J, with 14 bases between the two ends. CDR3 in DNA: TGCGCCAGCAGCCAAGATCCAGGATACTTAAACGAGCAGTACTTC. Translated: CASSQDPGYLNEQYF.

The rearrangement joins TRBV7-9 to TRBJ1-6, with D unclear. The germline gives CDR1 SEHNR, CDR2 FQNEAQ (reference sequence). V was trimmed by 2 bases and J by 9 bases, leaving 8 bases between them. This CDR3 is 13 amino acids long. The CDR3 region is CASSLSSGSPLHF. The CDR3 region has the DNA TGTGCCAGCAGCTTATCATCCGGTTCACCCCTCCACTTT.

This chain connects TRBV6-5 to TRBJ1-1, with D maybe TRBD1 (6 bases). The germline V gene encodes CDR1 MNHEY and CDR2 SVGAGI. The CDR3 length is 15 residues. V lost 6 bases to trimming and J lost 6 bases, with 20 bases between them. CDR3 amino acids: CASRGHLGEPSEAFF. DNA for the CDR3: TGTGCCAGCAGGGGACATCTAGGGGAGCCCTCTGAAGCTTTCTTT.

The chain recombines TRBV12-1 with TRBJ2-1. TRBV12-1 is classified as a pseudogene. The CDR3 is made up of 15 amino acids. The CDR3 sequence: CASSSRDQRANEQFF. The DNA of the CDR3 is TGTGCCAGCAGCTCCCGGGACCAGAGGGCCAATGAGCAGTTCTTC.

The chain is built from TRBV29-1 and TRBJ2-6; unclear D gene. CDR3 size: 13 residues. V was cut by 7 bases and J by 0 bases, with 7 bases left in between. In germline, CDR1 is SQVTM, CDR2 ANQGSEA. In DNA form, the CDR3 reads TGCAGCGCCGCTATCTCTGGGGCCAACGTCCTGACTTTC. Protein product: CSAAISGANVLTF.

The chain couples TRBV19 to TRBJ1-2, with 7 nucleotides matching TRBD1. J lost 6 bases, V lost 6 bases, and 7 bases had no gene match. Germline loops: CDR1 LNHDA, CDR2 SQIVND (reference sequence). There are 13 residues in the CDR3. Written as DNA, the CDR3 is TGTGCCAGTAGCGAGGGGGCATCACATGGCTACACCTTC. It yields the protein CASSEGASHGYTF.